The sample holds one count of the clone carrying this T cell receptor beta chain. Authors' methods: Using reference gene primer amplification, nucleated cell counts were estimated. Clones were read by immunoSEQ multiplex PCR, and TCRdb kept only the in-frame ones, dropping some. The D gene and trimming were derived from the DNA, and the V and J assignments and clone size from that table. The data show some 190,000 clones, over 75% seen once. Enrolment of Seattle patients took place during active infection, and they were followed longitudinally. The entry originates in a study of blood T cell repertoires in COVID-19. Study at large: Sites in the United States, Italy and Spain provided acute and convalescent COVID-19 samples. From T cells, B-cell-depleted T cells, or PBMCs came the material, which was cDNA or gDNA.

The sample comprised peripheral blood. The TCR sequence derives from a person aged 65 to 85 with COVID-19, enrolled during active disease.

The CDR3 sequence is CASRPVAGLNQPQHF. CDR3 in DNA: TGTGCCAGCAGACCGGTGGCGGGGTTGAATCAGCCCCAGCATTTT. J is TRBJ1-5 and V is TRBV28; no reliable D call. CDR3 length equals 15 residues. Germline CDR1 reads MDHEN; CDR2 reads SYDVKM. The V end was cut by 6 bases, the J end by 4 bases, with 16 bases between. Combining the CDR3 with reference TRBV28 and TRBJ1-5 gives the whole variable domain DVKVTQSSRYLVKRTGEKVFLECVQDMDHENMFWYRQDPGLGLRLIYFSYDVKMKEKGDIPEGYSVSREKKERFSLILESASTNQTSMYLCASRPVAGLNQPQHFGDGTRLSIL.